Sequencing of this T cell receptor beta chain was carried out in a study of cytomegalovirus exposure and HLA in healthy donors. The CDR3 covers 14 residues. V was clipped by 3 bases and J by 5 bases; unmatched bases: 7. In germline, CDR1 is SGDLS, CDR2 YYNGEE. The PCR had 60 Vbeta and 13 Jbeta primers. The assay was immunoSEQ multiplex PCR, and TCRdb's table has in-frame clones only and misses some. Of about 160,000 clones listed, roughly 87% are singletons. Sequencing used PBMCs. This clonotype was obtained from a woman under 40 in good health and CMV-seronegative. The V and J genes are TRBV9 and TRBJ2-5; 7 bases fit TRBD1. In DNA form, the CDR3 reads TGTGCCAGCAGCGACCCAGGGGGTGGGGAGACCCAGTACTTC. Encoded protein: CASSDPGGGETQYF.